This T cell receptor beta chain was identified in a study of spatial heterogeneity in lung cancer. Overall study: Consistently, beta-chain sequences turned up in larger numbers than alpha-chain sequences did.

As to time point: sample taken at primary tumor resection. Material for sequencing was whole RNA from tumor, nontumor lung or frozen PBMC, left unsorted. Study-wide findings and caveats: In blood, ubiquitous expanded tumor TCRs appeared more at resection than follow-up.

V lost 5 bases and J lost 7, with 14 bases in between. CDR1 and CDR2 (germline): SGHDN, FVKESK. This CDR3 is 13 amino acids long. In the case of this clonotype: Its antigen is currently unknown.

Unique molecular identifiers tagged every individual TCR cDNA molecule. TCRdb itself ran the 5' RACE reads through MiXCR, one entry per CDR3 protein. The sample consists of approximately 40,000 distinct CDR3 sequences, around 7.5% of them appearing once. The source was PBMCs, collected at surgery. The TCR sequence derives from a male donor with early-stage non-small cell lung cancer. The gene calls are TRBV14 and TRBJ2-5, with a weak D call TRBD1 (6 bases). Written as DNA, the CDR3 is TGTGCCAGCAGCTTGACGGAAGGGGGGACCCAGTACTTC. It yields the protein CASSLTEGGTQYF.